The clone carrying this T cell receptor beta chain was counted between two and nine times. The source of the sample is a study of technical replicates of blood from several donors. Profiled with immunoSEQ multiplex PCR; TCRdb holds only in-frame clones, not every one. The sample shows about 80,000 clones, 90% to 95% of them seen only once. The sequence came from a human donor in good health. The specimen was T cells isolated from PBMCs.

The CDR3 spells CASSAQGMSQPQHF. DNA for the CDR3: TGTGCCAGTAGTGCACAGGGAATGTCTCAGCCCCAGCATTTT. J is TRBJ1-5 and V is TRBV19; D may be TRBD1 (6 bases). Germline assignment: CDR1 LNHDA and CDR2 SQIVND (reference sequence). This CDR3 is 14 amino acids long. V lost 5 bases and J 6 bases, leaving 14 bases between the germline ends.